The 19 T cell receptor beta chains below were found in one sample sequenced in a study of cytomegalovirus exposure and HLA in healthy donors. The study ran its PCR with 60 Vbeta and 13 Jbeta primers. Data came from immunoSEQ multiplex PCR; TCRdb stores just in-frame clones and leaves some out. The sample has roughly 160,000 clones, 75% to 85% seen once. Material: PBMCs. All receptors come from a man aged 30-40 years in good health and CMV-seronegative.

The chain joins TRBV28 to TRBJ2-7; 11 bases agree with TRBD2. From germline, CDR1 is MDHEN and CDR2 SYDVKM. The junction had 6 bases not matched to a gene; V was cut back by 2 bases and J by 0 bases. The CDR3 runs 17 residues. The chain's CDR3 is CASSLVAGGPSSYEQYF. Written as DNA, the CDR3 is TGTGCCAGCAGTTTAGTAGCGGGAGGGCCCAGCTCCTACGAGCAGTACTTC. Combining the CDR3 with reference TRBV28 and TRBJ2-7 gives the whole variable domain DVKVTQSSRYLVKRTGEKVFLECVQDMDHENMFWYRQDPGLGLRLIYFSYDVKMKEKGDIPEGYSVSREKKERFSLILESASTNQTSMYLCASSLVAGGPSSYEQYFGPGTRLTVT.

The chain employs TRBV7-2 and TRBJ1-1, with TRBD1 as a possible D gene (5 bases). Germline values: CDR1 SGHTA, CDR2 FQGNSA. The ends were cut back, 1 base at V and 1 base at J, with 10 bases in the middle. The CDR3 extends over 15 amino acids. As DNA, the CDR3 is TGTGCCAGCAGCTTAGGGTCAGGGTCGAACACTGAAGCTTTCTTT. Its protein is CASSLGSGSNTEAFF.

The J gene is TRBJ1-1, the V gene TRBV11-1; 12 bases match TRBD1. Germline CDR1 reads SGHAT; CDR2 reads FQDESV (reference sequence). With V trimmed by 5 bases and J by 4 bases, 14 bases remained unmatched. The CDR3 has 18 residues. DNA of the CDR3: TGTGCCAGCAGCCCCCATAGCCCGGGACAGGGGGCCATCACTGAAGCTTTCTTT. It translates to CASSPHSPGQGAITEAFF.

This sequence joins TRBV5-4 and TRBJ2-2; weak D call: TRBD2 (6 bases). V was clipped by 0 bases and J by 7 bases, with 16 bases between them. Germline lookup yields CDR1 SGHNT and CDR2 YYREEE (reference sequence). This CDR3 has 16 residues. The CDR3 protein is CASSLASGGSDGELFF. The CDR3 DNA reads TGTGCCAGCAGCTTGGCCAGTGGAGGGTCGGACGGGGAGCTGTTTTTT.

J is TRBJ1-1 and V is TRBV19; a weak D match, TRBD1 (5 bases). The CDR3 runs to 14 residues. The germline V gene has CDR1 LNHDA and CDR2 SQIVND (reference sequence). Deletions cut 3 bases from V and 2 bases from J, with 10 bases between. The CDR3, as DNA: TGTGCCAGTAGTATGGACATGCTAAACACTGAAGCTTTCTTT. Amino acids: CASSMDMLNTEAFF.

Written as DNA, the CDR3 is TGTGCCAGCCAAGATAGGGACAGGCCCGAGGGGCGGCAGTACTTC. This gives the protein CASQDRDRPEGRQYF. The V and J genes are TRBV27 and TRBJ2-7, with 8 bases lining up with TRBD1. Germline CDR1 and CDR2: MNHEY and SMNVEV (reference sequence). After removal of 8 bases from V and 9 bases from J, the junction contained 18 bases not matched to a gene. CDR3 length equals 15 residues.

This clone came up a few times. The rearrangement joins TRBV5-1 to TRBJ1-1, with 7 nucleotides matching TRBD1. J was trimmed by 5 bases and V by 1 base; bases with no gene match: 2. From germline, CDR1 is SGHRS and CDR2 YFSETQ. The CDR3 loop spans 13 amino acids. The CDR3 sequence is CASSLTGETEAFF. Written as DNA, the CDR3 is TGCGCCAGCAGCTTGACAGGGGAGACTGAAGCTTTCTTT.

V and J are TRBV7-9 and TRBJ1-2, with D possibly being TRBD1 (6 bases). Deletions cut 2 bases from V and 8 bases from J, with 18 bases between. This CDR3 comprises 15 residues. Germline values: CDR1 SEHNR, CDR2 FQNEAQ (reference sequence). CDR3 nucleotides: TGTGCCAGCAGCTTATATGGGGGGGGCGCGGAGGGCTACACCTTC. Amino acid sequence: CASSLYGGGAEGYTF. The complete variable domain, with remaining parts taken from reference TRBV7-9 and TRBJ1-2, reads DTGVSQNPRHKITKRGQNVTFRCDPISEHNRLYWYRQTLGQGPEFLTYFQNEAQLEKSRLLSDRFSAERPKGSFSTLEIQRTEQGDSAMYLCASSLYGGGAEGYTFGSGTRLTVV.

The table lists this clone with a count of one. This chain connects TRBV28 to TRBJ1-1; TRBD1 aligns across 9 bases. Germline loops: CDR1 MDHEN, CDR2 SYDVKM. This CDR3 is built from 14 residues. J gave up 5 bases and V 3 bases, and 4 bases lay outside the gene matches. This CDR3 is CASSFTDRGTEAFF. In DNA form, the CDR3 reads TGTGCCAGCAGTTTCACGGACAGGGGAACTGAAGCTTTCTTT.

The chain couples TRBV5-8 to TRBJ2-7, with 11 bases identical to TRBD2. Looked up from germline, CDR1 is SGHTS and CDR2 is YDEGEE. This CDR3 contains 16 residues. Trimming took 5 bases from V and 4 from J; bases not matched to a gene: 11. CDR3 region: CASSGVAGGILYEQYF. The CDR3 DNA follows: TGTGCCAGCAGTGGGGTAGCGGGAGGGATCCTATACGAGCAGTACTTC.

The chain combines TRBV4-3 with TRBJ2-7; 7 bases map to TRBD1. The CDR3 covers 16 residues. The V and J ends lost 1 base and 7 bases, in that order; junction bases with no gene match: 13. Germline V CDR1 and CDR2: LGHNA, YSLEER. CDR3 region: CASSQGMVRGTEEQYF. The CDR3 coding sequence is TGCGCCAGCAGCCAAGGGATGGTCAGGGGGACAGAAGAGCAGTACTTC.

This clone has more than one count but fewer than ten. CDR3 loop: CASSRGGRGSEKLFF. The CDR3 DNA follows: TGTGCCAGCAGTCGGGGGGGCAGGGGAAGTGAAAAACTGTTTTTT. The gene calls are TRBV6-5 and TRBJ1-4; perhaps TRBD1 as D (6 bases). The germline gives CDR1 MNHEY, CDR2 SVGAGI. V was clipped by 5 bases and J by 7 bases, with 17 bases between them. This CDR3 has 15 residues.

This clone was observed once. The chain recombines TRBV29-1 with TRBJ2-1; possible D gene TRBD2, 7 bases. CDR3 length: 15 amino acids. V dropped 6 bases and J dropped 9 bases, with 24 bases sitting between them. Germline lookup yields CDR1 SQVTM and CDR2 ANQGSEA. Written as DNA, the CDR3 is TGCAGCGTGGGGGGCCACGGGAGGTCCGCAAGTGAGCAGTTCTTC. This codes for CSVGGHGRSASEQFF.

The rearrangement uses TRBV7-2 and TRBJ2-5, with D possibly being TRBD2 (5 bases). V lost 5 bases and J lost 7, with 17 bases in between. Germline V gene sequence: CDR1 SGHTA, CDR2 FQGNSA. This CDR3 spans 14 amino acids. The CDR3 is CASSPDLVAGTQYF. In DNA form, the CDR3 reads TGTGCCAGCAGCCCGGACTTGGTGGCGGGGACCCAGTACTTC.

The genes are TRBV5-1 and TRBJ1-1, with D perhaps matching TRBD1 (6 bases). This CDR3 is built from 14 residues. Deletions cut 3 bases from V and 0 bases from J, with 9 bases between. Germline CDR1 is SGHRS and CDR2 is YFSETQ. The CDR3 DNA reads as TGCGCCAGCAGCTGGGGACATATGAACACTGAAGCTTTCTTT. Translation gives CASSWGHMNTEAFF. Combining the CDR3 with reference TRBV5-1 and TRBJ1-1 gives the whole variable domain KAGVTQTPRYLIKTRGQQVTLSCSPISGHRSVSWYQQTPGQGLQFLFEYFSETQRNKGNFPGRFSGRQFSNSRSEMNVSTLELGDSALYLCASSWGHMNTEAFFGQGTRLTVV.

The gene calls are TRBV6-1 and TRBJ1-5; TRBD1 matches at 10 bases. The length of the CDR3 is 15 residues. The V segment lost 5 bases and the J segment 5 bases; nucleotides outside the gene matches: 6. CDR1 is MNHNS, CDR2 SASEGT, per germline. The CDR3 DNA follows: TGTGCCAGCAGTATCAAGGGGACAGGGGATCAGCCCCAGCATTTT. Translation: CASSIKGTGDQPQHF.

This chain links TRBV9 with TRBJ1-2; D not certain. The germline gives CDR1 SGDLS, CDR2 YYNGEE. V was clipped by 3 bases and J by 4 bases, with 16 bases between them. The CDR3 covers 15 residues. CDR3 nucleotide sequence: TGTGCCAGCAGCGCGGACTCCTACTCAACCTATGGCTACACCTTC. It encodes CASSADSYSTYGYTF.

The chain is built from TRBV9 and TRBJ2-6; D is undetermined. Germline V gene data show CDR1 as SGDLS and CDR2 as YYNGEE. V lost 5 bases to trimming and J lost 7 bases, with 7 bases between them. CDR3 length: 12 residues. CDR3 sequence: CASSSKANVLTF. The CDR3 DNA reads TGTGCCAGCAGTTCTAAAGCCAACGTCCTGACTTTC. Together with reference TRBV9 and TRBJ2-6, the CDR3 gives the full variable domain: DSGVTQTPKHLITATGQRVTLRCSPRSGDLSVYWYQQSLDQGLQFLIQYYNGEERAKGNILERFSAQQFPDLHSELNLSSLELGDSALYFCASSSKANVLTFGAGSRLTVL.

This chain connects TRBV7-2 to TRBJ1-1; D might be TRBD1 (5 bases). With 3 bases removed from V and 1 base from J, the gap between germline ends came to 9 bases. The V gene's germline CDR1 is SGHTA and CDR2 FQGNSA. The CDR3 is 14 residues long. The CDR3 region is CASSFGHTNTEAFF. The CDR3 nucleotides are TGTGCCAGCAGCTTCGGACATACGAACACTGAAGCTTTCTTT. Together with reference TRBV7-2 and TRBJ1-1, the CDR3 gives the full variable domain: GAGVSQSPSNKVTEKGKDVELRCDPISGHTALYWYRQSLGQGLEFLIYFQGNSAPDKSGLPSDRFSAERTGGSVSTLTIQRTQQEDSAVYLCASSFGHTNTEAFFGQGTRLTVV.